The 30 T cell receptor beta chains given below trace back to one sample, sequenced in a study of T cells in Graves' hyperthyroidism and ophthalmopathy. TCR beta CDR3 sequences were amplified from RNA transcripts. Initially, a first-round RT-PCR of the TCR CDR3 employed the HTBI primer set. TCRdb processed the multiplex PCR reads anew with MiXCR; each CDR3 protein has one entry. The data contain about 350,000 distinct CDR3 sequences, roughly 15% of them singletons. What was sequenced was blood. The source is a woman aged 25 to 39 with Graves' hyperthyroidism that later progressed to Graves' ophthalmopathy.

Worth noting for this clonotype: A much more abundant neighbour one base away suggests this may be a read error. CDR3: CASNAGQGPYNERFF. In DNA form, the CDR3 reads TGTGCCAGCAACGCAGGACAGGGGCCCTACAATGAGCGGTTCTTC. The gene calls are TRBV12-3 or TRBV12-4 and TRBJ2-1; TRBD1 agrees at 9 bases. This CDR3 contains 15 residues.

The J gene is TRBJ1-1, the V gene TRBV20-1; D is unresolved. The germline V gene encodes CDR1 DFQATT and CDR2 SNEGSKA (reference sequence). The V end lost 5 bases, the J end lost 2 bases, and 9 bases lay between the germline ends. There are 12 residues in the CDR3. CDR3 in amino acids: CSALTLNTEAFF. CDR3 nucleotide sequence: TGCAGTGCTTTGACACTTAACACTGAAGCTTTCTTT.

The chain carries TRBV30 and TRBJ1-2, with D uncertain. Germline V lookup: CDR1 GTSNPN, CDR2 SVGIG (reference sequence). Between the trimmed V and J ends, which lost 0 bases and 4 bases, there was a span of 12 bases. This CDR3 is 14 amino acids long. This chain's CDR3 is CAWSVPAHPYGYTF. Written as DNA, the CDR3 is TGTGCCTGGAGTGTACCGGCACATCCCTATGGCTACACCTTC.

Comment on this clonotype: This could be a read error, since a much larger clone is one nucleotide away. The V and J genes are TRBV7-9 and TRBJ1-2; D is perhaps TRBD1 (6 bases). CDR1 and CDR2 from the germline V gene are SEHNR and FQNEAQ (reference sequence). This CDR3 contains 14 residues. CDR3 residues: CVSSPSGGAHGYTF. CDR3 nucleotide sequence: TGTGTCAGCAGCCCATCCGGGGGGGCGCATGGCTACACCTTC.

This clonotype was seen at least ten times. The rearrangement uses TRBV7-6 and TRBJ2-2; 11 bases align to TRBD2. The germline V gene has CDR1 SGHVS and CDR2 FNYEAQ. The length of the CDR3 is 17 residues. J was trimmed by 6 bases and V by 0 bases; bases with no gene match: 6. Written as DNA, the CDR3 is TGTGCCAGCAGCTTAGCGCCGAGACTAGCGGGGCCCGGGGAGCTGTTTTTT. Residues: CASSLAPRLAGPGELFF. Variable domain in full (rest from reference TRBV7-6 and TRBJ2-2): GAGVSQSPRYKVTKRGQDVALRCDPISGHVSLYWYRQALGQGPEFLTYFNYEAQQDKSGLPNDRFSAERPEGSISTLTIQRTEQRDSAMYRCASSLAPRLAGPGELFFGEGSRLTVL.

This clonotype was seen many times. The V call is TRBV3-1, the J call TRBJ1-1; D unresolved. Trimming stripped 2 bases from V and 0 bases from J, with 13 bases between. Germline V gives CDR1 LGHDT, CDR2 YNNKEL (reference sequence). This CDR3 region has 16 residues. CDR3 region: CASSQRAGGMNTEAFF. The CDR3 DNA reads TGTGCCAGCAGCCAACGGGCCGGCGGGATGAACACTGAAGCTTTCTTT.

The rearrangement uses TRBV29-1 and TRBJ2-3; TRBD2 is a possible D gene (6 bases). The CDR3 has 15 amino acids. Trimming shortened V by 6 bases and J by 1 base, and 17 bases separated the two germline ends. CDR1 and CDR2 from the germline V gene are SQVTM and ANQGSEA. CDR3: CSVDLSGRGTDTQYF. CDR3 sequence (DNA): TGCAGCGTAGATCTGAGCGGGCGGGGCACAGATACGCAGTATTTT.

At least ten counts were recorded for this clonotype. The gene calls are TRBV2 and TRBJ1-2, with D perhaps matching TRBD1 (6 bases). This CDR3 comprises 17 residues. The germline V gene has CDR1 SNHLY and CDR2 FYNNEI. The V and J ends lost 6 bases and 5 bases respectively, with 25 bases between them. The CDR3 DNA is TGTGCCAGCAGGACCCTTGAAGGAGGAGGGGGACTTTATGGCTACACCTTC. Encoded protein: CASRTLEGGGGLYGYTF.

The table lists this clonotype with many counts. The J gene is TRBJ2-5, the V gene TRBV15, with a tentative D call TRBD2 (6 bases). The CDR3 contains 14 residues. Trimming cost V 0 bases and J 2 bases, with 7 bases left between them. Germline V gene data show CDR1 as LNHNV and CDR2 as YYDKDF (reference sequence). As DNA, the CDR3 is TGTGCCACCAGCAGAGATCGGGGGCAAGAGACCCAGTACTTC. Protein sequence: CATSRDRGQETQYF.

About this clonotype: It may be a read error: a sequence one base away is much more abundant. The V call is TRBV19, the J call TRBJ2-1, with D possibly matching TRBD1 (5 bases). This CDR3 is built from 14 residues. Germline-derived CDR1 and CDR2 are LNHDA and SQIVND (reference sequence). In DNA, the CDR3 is TGTGCCGGTAGTATCGGGCAGGGCTTGAATGAGCAGTTCTTC. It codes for CAGSIGQGLNEQFF.

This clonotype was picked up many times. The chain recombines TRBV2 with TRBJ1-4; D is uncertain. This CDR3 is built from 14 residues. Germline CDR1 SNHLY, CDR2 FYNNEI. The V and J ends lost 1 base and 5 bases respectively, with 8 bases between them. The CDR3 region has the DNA TGTGCCAGCAGTGAAGGGCGGGTGAATGAAAAACTGTTTTTT. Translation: CASSEGRVNEKLFF.

CDR3 in amino acids: CSASPPSGTGANTGELFF. CDR3 nucleotide sequence: TGCAGTGCTAGTCCCCCTTCCGGGACAGGAGCAAACACCGGGGAGCTGTTTTTT. The rearrangement uses TRBV20-1 and TRBJ2-2; TRBD1 matches 8 bases. Germline lookup yields CDR1 DFQATT and CDR2 SNEGSKA (reference sequence). V lost 3 bases to trimming and J lost 2 bases; unmatched junction nucleotides: 14. The CDR3 is 18 amino acids.

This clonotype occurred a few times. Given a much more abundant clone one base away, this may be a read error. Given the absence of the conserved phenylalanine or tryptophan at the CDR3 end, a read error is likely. The CDR3: CASTQGSPWDSNQPQHS. The CDR3 DNA sequence: TGTGCCAGCACCCAAGGGAGCCCTTGGGACAGCAATCAGCCCCAGCATTCT. This chain joins TRBV3-1 and TRBJ1-5; a possible D gene is TRBD1 (5 bases). The CDR3 runs 17 residues. Per germline, CDR1 LGHDT and CDR2 YNNKEL (reference sequence).

CDR3 amino acids: CAWSLWDRDQPQHF. The CDR3 nucleotides read TGTGCCTGGAGTCTATGGGACAGGGATCAGCCCCAGCATTTT. This chain joins TRBV30 and TRBJ1-5, with TRBD1 matching 9 bases. The CDR3 is 14 residues long. V lost 2 bases, J lost 5 bases, and 4 bases stayed unmatched. The germline V gene encodes CDR1 GTSNPN and CDR2 SVGIG (reference sequence).

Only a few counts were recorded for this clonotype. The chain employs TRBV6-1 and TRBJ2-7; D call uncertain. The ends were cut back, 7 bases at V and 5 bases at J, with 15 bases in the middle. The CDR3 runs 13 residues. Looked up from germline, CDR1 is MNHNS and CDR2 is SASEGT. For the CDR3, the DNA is TGTGCCAGCACTGACGGGTTAATGAACGAGCAGTACTTC. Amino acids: CASTDGLMNEQYF.

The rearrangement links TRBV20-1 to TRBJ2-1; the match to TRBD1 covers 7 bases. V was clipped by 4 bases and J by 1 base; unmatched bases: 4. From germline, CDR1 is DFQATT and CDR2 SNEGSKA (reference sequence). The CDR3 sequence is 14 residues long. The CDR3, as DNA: TGCAGTGCTATGGACAGGAGGTCCTACAATGAGCAGTTCTTC. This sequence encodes CSAMDRRSYNEQFF.

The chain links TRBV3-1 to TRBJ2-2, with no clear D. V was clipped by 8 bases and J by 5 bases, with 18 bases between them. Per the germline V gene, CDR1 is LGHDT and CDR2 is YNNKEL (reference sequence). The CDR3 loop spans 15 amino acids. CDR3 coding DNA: TGTGCCAGCGCCGTTAACGAGATAGAGACCGGGGAGCTGTTTTTT. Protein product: CASAVNEIETGELFF.

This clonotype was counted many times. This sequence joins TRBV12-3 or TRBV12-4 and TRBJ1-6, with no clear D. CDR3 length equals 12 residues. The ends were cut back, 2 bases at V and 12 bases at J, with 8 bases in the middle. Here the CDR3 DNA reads TGTGCCAGCAGTTTAAAAGGGTTACCCCTCCACTTT. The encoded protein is CASSLKGLPLHF.

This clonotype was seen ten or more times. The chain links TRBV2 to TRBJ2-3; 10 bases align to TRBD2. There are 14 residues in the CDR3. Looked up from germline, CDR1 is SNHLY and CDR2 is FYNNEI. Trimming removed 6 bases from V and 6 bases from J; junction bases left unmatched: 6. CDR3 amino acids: CASRKSGGADTQYF. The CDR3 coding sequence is TGTGCCAGCAGAAAAAGCGGGGGGGCGGATACGCAGTATTTT. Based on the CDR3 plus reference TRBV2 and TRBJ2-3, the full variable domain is EPEVTQTPSHQVTQMGQEVILRCVPISNHLYFYWYRQILGQKVEFLVSFYNNEISEKSEIFDDQFSVERPDGSNFTLKIRSTKLEDSAMYFCASRKSGGADTQYFGPGTRLTVL.

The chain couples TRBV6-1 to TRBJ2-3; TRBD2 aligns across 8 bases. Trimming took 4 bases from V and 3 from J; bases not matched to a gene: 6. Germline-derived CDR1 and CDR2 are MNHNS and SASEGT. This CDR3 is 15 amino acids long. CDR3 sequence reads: CASSGGLDGTDTQYF. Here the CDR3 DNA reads TGTGCCAGCAGTGGGGGACTAGACGGAACAGATACGCAGTATTTT.

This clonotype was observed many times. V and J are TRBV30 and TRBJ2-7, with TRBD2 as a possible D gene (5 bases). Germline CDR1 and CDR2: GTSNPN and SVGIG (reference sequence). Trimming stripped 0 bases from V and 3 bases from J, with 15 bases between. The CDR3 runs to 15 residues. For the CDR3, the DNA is TGTGCCTGGAGTGTAGTGTCTAGCAGAATCTACGAGCAGTACTTC. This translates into CAWSVVSSRIYEQYF.

CDR3 nucleotide sequence: TGTGCCAGCAGTTTAACAGGGCCCGGCGAGCAGTACTTC. It codes for CASSLTGPGEQYF. V and J are TRBV28 and TRBJ2-7; D might be TRBD1 (6 bases). V was pared by 2 bases and J by 6 bases, with 11 bases between. The germline V gene has CDR1 MDHEN and CDR2 SYDVKM. The CDR3 spans 13 residues.

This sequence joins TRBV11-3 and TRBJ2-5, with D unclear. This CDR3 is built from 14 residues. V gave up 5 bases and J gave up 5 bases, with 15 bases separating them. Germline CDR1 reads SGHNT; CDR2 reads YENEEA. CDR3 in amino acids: CASSARKGGETQYF. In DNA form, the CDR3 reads TGTGCCAGCAGCGCGCGGAAGGGCGGCGAGACCCAGTACTTC.

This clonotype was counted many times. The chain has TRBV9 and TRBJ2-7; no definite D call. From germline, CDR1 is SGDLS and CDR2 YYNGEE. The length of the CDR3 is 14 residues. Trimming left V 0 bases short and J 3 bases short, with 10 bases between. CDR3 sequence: CASSVEQIGYEQYF. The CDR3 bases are TGTGCCAGCAGCGTAGAACAAATCGGCTACGAGCAGTACTTC.

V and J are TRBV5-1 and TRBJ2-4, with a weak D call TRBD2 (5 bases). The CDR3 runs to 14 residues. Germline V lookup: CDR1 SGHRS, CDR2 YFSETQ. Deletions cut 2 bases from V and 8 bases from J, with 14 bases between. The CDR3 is CASSFVPSGDIQYF. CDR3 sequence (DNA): TGCGCCAGCAGCTTTGTCCCGTCCGGGGACATTCAGTACTTC.

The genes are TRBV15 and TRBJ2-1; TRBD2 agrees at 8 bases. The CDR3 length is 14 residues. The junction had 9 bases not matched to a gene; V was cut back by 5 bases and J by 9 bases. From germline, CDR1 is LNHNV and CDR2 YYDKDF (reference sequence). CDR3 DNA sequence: TGTGCCACCAGCGGTTTGGCGGGGGGCACTGAGCAGTTCTTC. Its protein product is CATSGLAGGTEQFF.

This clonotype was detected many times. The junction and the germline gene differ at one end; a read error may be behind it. CDR3: CASSDPQRTARVAF. In DNA, the CDR3 is TGTGCCAGCAGTGACCCTCAGCGGACGGCAAGAGTTGCCTTC. This chain connects TRBV6-1 to TRBJ1-2; D remains unclear. This CDR3 is 14 amino acids long. Germline V CDR1 and CDR2: MNHNS, SASEGT.

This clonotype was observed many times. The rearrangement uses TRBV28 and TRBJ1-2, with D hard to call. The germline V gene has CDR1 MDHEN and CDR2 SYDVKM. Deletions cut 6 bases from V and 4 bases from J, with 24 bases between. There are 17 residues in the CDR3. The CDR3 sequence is CASSLSFIGRLSYGYTF. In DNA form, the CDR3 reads TGTGCCAGCAGCCTTTCCTTTATTGGCAGGCTTAGCTATGGCTACACCTTC.

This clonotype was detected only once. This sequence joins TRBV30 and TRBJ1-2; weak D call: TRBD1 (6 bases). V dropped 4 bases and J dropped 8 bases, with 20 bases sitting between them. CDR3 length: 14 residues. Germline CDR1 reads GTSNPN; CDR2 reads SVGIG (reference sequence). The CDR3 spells CAWTGQPDLFGYTF. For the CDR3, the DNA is TGTGCCTGGACAGGACAGCCAGACCTATTCGGCTACACCTTC.

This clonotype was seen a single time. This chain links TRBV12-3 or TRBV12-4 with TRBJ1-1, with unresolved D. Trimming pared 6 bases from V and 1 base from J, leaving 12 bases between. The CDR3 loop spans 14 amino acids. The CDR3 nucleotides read TGTGCCAGCAGGGCGGGGTCTTGGAACACTGAAGCTTTCTTT. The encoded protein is CASRAGSWNTEAFF.